Described below is a single TCR beta chain sequence and its context. These data belong to a study of control samples from healthy donors and cancer patients. The method was immunoSEQ multiplex PCR; TCRdb's version includes in-frame clones alone and lacks a portion of them. This sample contains about 200,000 clones. Germline CDR1 and CDR2: SGHTA and FQGNSA. V shed 5 bases and J shed 4 bases, with 17 bases lying between them. The CDR3 extends over 15 amino acids. Input material: blood. This sequence joins TRBV7-2 and TRBJ1-1; the D is unclear. This TCR was recovered from a woman between 25 and 40 years old in good health. The CDR3 DNA reads TGTGCCAGCAGCCACGGCGGGCGGCAACGCACTGAAGCTTTCTTT. Translating it yields CASSHGGRQRTEAFF.